This is a list of T cell receptor beta chains from one sample in a study of T cells in Graves' hyperthyroidism and ophthalmopathy. TCRdb reanalysed the multiplex PCR reads using MiXCR and keeps one entry per CDR3 protein. In the table there are 500,000 to 550,000 distinct CDR3 sequences, just under 20% of which are singletons. The sample taken for sequencing was blood. Every receptor here comes from a man in his forties with Graves' ophthalmopathy. The CDR3 runs from the conserved cysteine through the conserved F or W. D genes are given only for firm matches. Expanded clones get a size class; other rows say once, few or many, or leave the size out.

V gene,D gene,CDR3 length,J gene,clone size,CDR3 DNA,CDR3 protein
TRBV4-2,TRBD2,16,TRBJ2-1,NA,TGTGCCAGCAGCCAAGATCCCGGACTAGGCTCGGGGGAGCAGTTCTTC,CASSQDPGLGSGEQFF
TRBV24-1,NA,12,TRBJ2-2,few,TGTGCCACCATGGATAGCTTTGGGGAGCTGTTTTTT,CATMDSFGELFF
TRBV5-1,TRBD1,15,TRBJ1-6,few,TGCGCCAGCAGCGCTGGTGCAGGGGGCGGTGGACCCCTCCACTTT,CASSAGAGGGGPLHF
TRBV9,NA,15,TRBJ2-2,few,TGTGCCAGCAGCGTAGGTGCAGAGGGCACCGGGGAGCTGTTTTTT,CASSVGAEGTGELFF
TRBV28,TRBD1,14,TRBJ2-3,once,TGTGCCAGCAGTTTAGGGGACAGGATCCATACGCAGTATTTT,CASSLGDRIHTQYF
TRBV12-3/TRBV12-4,NA,14,TRBJ1-1,many,TGTGCCAGCACCTCAGGGGCCGGGGGCACTGAAGCTTTCTTT,CASTSGAGGTEAFF
TRBV2,TRBD2,16,TRBJ2-1,NA,TGTGCCAGCAACGGACTAGCGGGGGGGCCAAGTAGTGAGCAGTTCTTC,CASNGLAGGPSSEQFF
TRBV10-3,NA,14,TRBJ2-2,NA,TGTGCCATCAGTGTTAGCGGCAACACCGGGGAGCTGTTTTTT,CAISVSGNTGELFF
TRBV20-1,NA,13,TRBJ1-5,NA,TGCAGTGCTATACACAGTCGCAATCAGCCCCAGCATTTT,CSAIHSRNQPQHF
TRBV2,TRBD2,12,TRBJ2-1,NA,TGTGCCTCCGGGACTAGTTTGTATGAGCAGTTCTTC,CASGTSLYEQFF
TRBV9,NA,16,TRBJ2-3,few,TGTGCCAGCAGCGTGGGAGGGGGCCCAAGCACAGATACGCAGTATTTT,CASSVGGGPSTDTQYF
TRBV27,NA,14,TRBJ2-5,few,TGTGCCAGCAGTTTTCCCGGGGCACAAGAGACCCAGTACTTC,CASSFPGAQETQYF
TRBV4-2,NA,13,TRBJ2-7,few,TGTGCCAGCAGCCAAGGGGCAGGTTCCGAGCAGTACTTC,CASSQGAGSEQYF
TRBV6-5,TRBD1,14,TRBJ2-5,NA,TGTGCCAGCAGTTACTCGACAGGGTTGGAGACCCAGTACTTC,CASSYSTGLETQYF
TRBV7-2,NA,15,TRBJ2-3,many,TGTGCCAGCAGCTTATATCAGGGGAACACAGATACGCAGTATTTT,CASSLYQGNTDTQYF
TRBV27,TRBD2,14,TRBJ2-1,NA,TGTGCCAGCGCTGGACTAGCGGGATGGAATGAGCAGTTCTTC,CASAGLAGWNEQFF
TRBV6-1,TRBD1,13,TRBJ2-7,many,TGTGCCAGCACCGGGACAGGGAAGGCCGAGCAGTACTTC,CASTGTGKAEQYF
TRBV11-2,NA,17,TRBJ1-5,many,TGTGCCAGCCCCGAGGGTAGGAGGGGTTTTAGCAATCAGCCCCAGCATTTT,CASPEGRRGFSNQPQHF
TRBV5-1,NA,14,TRBJ1-2,many,TGCGCCAGCAGCTTGGCGGAGGAGAACTATGGCTACACCTTC,CASSLAEENYGYTF
TRBV5-5,NA,14,TRBJ2-7,few,TGTGCCAGCAGCTTGCAGGCTTTATCCTACGAGCAGTACTTC,CASSLQALSYEQYF
TRBV3-1,TRBD2,17,TRBJ2-1,few,TGTGCCAGCAGACGAAGCCTAGCGGGAGTGGCAAACAATGAGCAGTTCTTC,CASRRSLAGVANNEQFF
TRBV20-1,NA,14,TRBJ2-3,many,TGCAGTGCTAGAGTCGGAGTGAGCACAGATACGCAGTATTTT,CSARVGVSTDTQYF
TRBV5-6,TRBD1,13,TRBJ1-5,NA,TGTGCCAGCAGCCCGGGACAGTTTCAGCCCCAGCATTTT,CASSPGQFQPQHF
TRBV6-2/TRBV6-3,TRBD2,15,TRBJ2-7,many,TGTGCCAGCAGTTCGCGGGGGGGACCCGTCTACGAGCAGTACTTC,CASSSRGGPVYEQYF
TRBV2,NA,16,TRBJ2-3,many,TGTGCCAGCGTCCCCCTGATCGATGCGGGGAGGGATACGCAGTATTTT,CASVPLIDAGRDTQYF
TRBV30,TRBD1,15,TRBJ1-2,NA,TGTGCCTGGACGCCCCCAGGAGGGGGCTTCTATGGCTACACCTTC,CAWTPPGGGFYGYTF
TRBV27,TRBD1,13,TRBJ1-1,NA,TGTGCCACGGGACAGGCCTCTAACACTGAAGCTTTCTTT,CATGQASNTEAFF
TRBV18,NA,13,TRBJ2-7,NA,TGTGCCAGCTCACCACTCGCGGGTTATGAGCAGTACTTC,CASSPLAGYEQYF
TRBV27,NA,14,TRBJ1-5,few,TGTGCCAGCAGTTTAATGTTCGAGGATCAGCCCCAGCATTTT,CASSLMFEDQPQHF
TRBV12-3/TRBV12-4,TRBD2,16,TRBJ2-3,many,TGTGCCAGCAGTTTCTCCAGCGGGGGGCCCACAGATACGCAGTATTTT,CASSFSSGGPTDTQYF
TRBV27,NA,15,TRBJ2-7,few,TGTGCCAGCAGTTTACGGGAAGGATTCTCCTACGAGCAGTACTTC,CASSLREGFSYEQYF
TRBV20-1,NA,15,TRBJ1-5,NA,TGCAGTGCTAGAGAGAGTGGCAGGGGTGGCCAGCCCCAGCATTTT,CSARESGRGGQPQHF
TRBV6-5,NA,15,TRBJ2-3,few,TGTGCCAGCAGTTACCTCAGACGAAGCACAGATACGCAGTATTTT,CASSYLRRSTDTQYF
TRBV30,NA,13,TRBJ1-5,NA,TGTGCCTGGAGTGTTTGGCCCAATCAGCCCCAGCATTTT,CAWSVWPNQPQHF
TRBV6-6,NA,14,TRBJ1-1,many,TGTGCCAGCAGTTACTCGCGGGGGAACACTGAAGCTTTCTTT,CASSYSRGNTEAFF
TRBV2,NA,13,TRBJ2-4,NA,TGTGCCAGCATCCGACGGGGCAAAAACATTCAGTACTTC,CASIRRGKNIQYF
TRBV2,NA,14,TRBJ2-1,NA,TGTGCCAGCATGGAGCAGTCGGGACCCAATGAGCAGTTCTTC,CASMEQSGPNEQFF
TRBV2,NA,14,TRBJ1-3,few,TGTGCCAGCAGTGCAACAGCTTCTGGAAACACCATATATTTT,CASSATASGNTIYF
TRBV20-1,TRBD1,13,TRBJ2-7,NA,TGCAGTGCTAAAGACCCCGGGACAGGGCAGCAGTACTTC,CSAKDPGTGQQYF
TRBV6-1,TRBD1,16,TRBJ2-7,NA,TGTGCCAGCACTCCGACAGGGATTGGTCCATCCTACGAGCAGTACTTC,CASTPTGIGPSYEQYF
TRBV2,TRBD2,18,TRBJ2-7,NA,TGTGCCAGCAGCCCTTGGCCCGGGACTAGCGGGAGAGGGCATGAGCAGTACTTC,CASSPWPGTSGRGHEQYF
TRBV20-1,NA,12,TRBJ2-2,NA,TGCAGTGCTAGAGATGGGGCGGCGGGGCTGTTTTTT,CSARDGAAGLFF
TRBV6-1,NA,16,TRBJ1-6,many,TGTGCCAGCAGTTCCGGGACGTCGGGGAGTCGAGGACCCCTCCACTTT,CASSSGTSGSRGPLHF
TRBV5-1,NA,15,TRBJ2-5,NA,TGCGCCAGCAGCGTCAGTAGGCCTAGTGGAGAGACCCAGTACTTC,CASSVSRPSGETQYF
TRBV10-3,NA,14,TRBJ1-6,few,TGTGCCATCAGTGAGGGAACATGGGATTCACCCCTCCACTTT,CAISEGTWDSPLHF